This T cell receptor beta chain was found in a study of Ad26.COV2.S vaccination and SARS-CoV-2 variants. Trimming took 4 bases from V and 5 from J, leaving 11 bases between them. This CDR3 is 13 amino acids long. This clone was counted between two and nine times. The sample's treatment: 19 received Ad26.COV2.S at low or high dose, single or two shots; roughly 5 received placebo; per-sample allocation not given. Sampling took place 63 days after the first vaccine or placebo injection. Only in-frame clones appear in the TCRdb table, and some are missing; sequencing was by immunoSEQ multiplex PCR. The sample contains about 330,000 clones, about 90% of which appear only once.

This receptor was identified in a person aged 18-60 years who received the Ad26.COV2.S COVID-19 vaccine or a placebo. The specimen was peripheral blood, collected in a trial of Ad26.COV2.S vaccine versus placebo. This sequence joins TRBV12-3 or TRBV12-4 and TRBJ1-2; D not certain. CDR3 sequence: CASSSNVEYGYTF. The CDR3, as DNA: TGTGCCAGCAGTTCGAATGTCGAATATGGCTACACCTTC.